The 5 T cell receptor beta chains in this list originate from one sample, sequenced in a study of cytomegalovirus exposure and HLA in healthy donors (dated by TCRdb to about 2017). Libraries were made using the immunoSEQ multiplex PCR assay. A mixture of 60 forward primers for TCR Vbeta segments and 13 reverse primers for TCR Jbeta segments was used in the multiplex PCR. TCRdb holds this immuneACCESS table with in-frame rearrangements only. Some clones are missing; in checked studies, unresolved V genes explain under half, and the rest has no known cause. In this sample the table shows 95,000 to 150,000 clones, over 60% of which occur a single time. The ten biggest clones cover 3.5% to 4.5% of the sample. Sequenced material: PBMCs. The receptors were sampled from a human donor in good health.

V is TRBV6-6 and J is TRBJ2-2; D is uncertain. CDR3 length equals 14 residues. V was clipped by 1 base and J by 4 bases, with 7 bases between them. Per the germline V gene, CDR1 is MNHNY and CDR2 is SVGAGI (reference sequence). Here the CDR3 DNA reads TGTGCCAGCAGTTACTTAGGAGCCACCGGGGAGCTGTTTTTT. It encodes CASSYLGATGELFF.

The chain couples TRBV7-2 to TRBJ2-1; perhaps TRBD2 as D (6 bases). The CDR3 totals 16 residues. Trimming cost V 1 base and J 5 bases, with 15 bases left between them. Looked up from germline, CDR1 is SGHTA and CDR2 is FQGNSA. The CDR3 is CASSLGGSGYNNEQFF. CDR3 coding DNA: TGTGCCAGCAGCTTAGGGGGTAGCGGATATAACAATGAGCAGTTCTTC.

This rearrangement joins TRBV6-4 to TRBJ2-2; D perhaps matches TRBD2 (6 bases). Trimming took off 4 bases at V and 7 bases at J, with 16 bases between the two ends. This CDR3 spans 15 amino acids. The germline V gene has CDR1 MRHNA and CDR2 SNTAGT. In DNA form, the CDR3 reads TGTGCCAGCAGTGTCGAAGAGGGACTGAACGGGGAGCTGTTTTTT. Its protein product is CASSVEEGLNGELFF.

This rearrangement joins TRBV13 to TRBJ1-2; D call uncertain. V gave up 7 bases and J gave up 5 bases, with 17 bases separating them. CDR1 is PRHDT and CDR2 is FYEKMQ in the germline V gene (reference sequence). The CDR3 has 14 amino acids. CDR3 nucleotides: TGTGCCAGCACCATTCGGGGATTAGGGTATGGCTACACCTTC. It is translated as CASTIRGLGYGYTF.

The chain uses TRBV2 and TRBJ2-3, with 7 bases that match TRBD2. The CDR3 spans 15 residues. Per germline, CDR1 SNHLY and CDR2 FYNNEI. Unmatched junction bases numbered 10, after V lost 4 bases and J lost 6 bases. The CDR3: CASSVSGVGGDTQYF. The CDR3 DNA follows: TGTGCCAGCAGTGTATCGGGAGTGGGGGGGGATACGCAGTATTTT.